The 15 T cell receptor beta chains reported below all come from one sample, sequenced in a study of tumor-infiltrating lymphocytes in oesophageal squamous cell carcinoma. TCRdb independently ran MiXCR on the PCR reads; one entry per CDR3 protein. Altogether almost 20,000 distinct CDR3 sequences are present, less than 45% being singletons, with the ten largest covering 30% to 45%. The sample consisted of esophageal tumor tissue. These receptor sequences come from a male donor with esophageal squamous cell carcinoma.

V is TRBV2 and J is TRBJ2-3; TRBD2 matches at 8 bases. The CDR3 has 15 residues. With 3 bases clipped from V and 2 bases from J, the junction kept 4 bases outside the gene matches. Germline CDR1 and CDR2: SNHLY and FYNNEI. The CDR3 reads CASSEGAGATDTQYF. The CDR3 DNA reads TGTGCCAGCAGTGAGGGAGCGGGGGCCACAGATACGCAGTATTTT. Complete variable domain (other parts from reference TRBV2 and TRBJ2-3): EPEVTQTPSHQVTQMGQEVILRCVPISNHLYFYWYRQILGQKVEFLVSFYNNEISEKSEIFDDQFSVERPDGSNFTLKIRSTKLEDSAMYFCASSEGAGATDTQYFGPGTRLTVL.

Many counts were recorded for this clonotype. The chain links TRBV18 to TRBJ2-1, with 9 bases lining up with TRBD1. The CDR3 totals 21 residues. CDR1 and CDR2 from the germline V gene are KGHSH and LQKENI. The ends lost 0 bases at V and 0 bases at J; junction bases unmatched: 15. CDR3 residues: CASSPPTGTGFPLSSYNEQFF. The CDR3 DNA is TGTGCCAGCTCACCACCGACCGGGACAGGGTTCCCTTTAAGCTCCTACAATGAGCAGTTCTTC.

This clonotype counts as medium-sized (0.01 to 0.1%). The chain links TRBV7-3 to TRBJ2-2, with D hard to call. CDR3 size: 16 residues. Germline V CDR1 and CDR2: SGHTA, FQGTGA. The ends were cut back, 5 bases at V and 3 bases at J, with 16 bases in the middle. The CDR3 is CASSPGNTPYTGELFF. DNA of the CDR3: TGTGCCAGCAGCCCCGGAAATACGCCATACACCGGGGAGCTGTTTTTT.

This clonotype is labeled medium-sized. The chain uses TRBV12-3 or TRBV12-4 and TRBJ1-5; the D gene is possibly TRBD1 (6 bases). Between the trimmed V and J ends, which lost 7 bases and 5 bases, there was a span of 12 bases. This CDR3 contains 13 residues. DNA for the CDR3: TGTGCCAGCAAGTCGAAGGGGGATCAGCCCCAGCATTTT. Encoded protein: CASKSKGDQPQHF.

This rearrangement joins TRBV12-3 or TRBV12-4 to TRBJ2-5, with 8 nucleotides matching TRBD2. TRBJ2-1 matches the DNA end more closely, so the J call is doubtful. CDR3 length: 15 residues. For the CDR3, the DNA is TGTGCCAGCAGTTTACAAGGACTAGCCGACAATGAGCAGTTCTTC. Residues: CASSLQGLADNEQFF.

The chain links TRBV29-1 to TRBJ2-5, with TRBD2 identical over 15 bases. The J call is doubtful: the DNA matches TRBJ2-1 better. The germline V gene encodes CDR1 SQVTM and CDR2 ANQGSEA. The CDR3 is 16 amino acids. The CDR3 DNA reads as TGCAGCGTCGCTGGGACTAGCGGGGGGAGGGAGGATGAGCAGTTCTTC. The encoded protein is CSVAGTSGGREDEQFF.

This clonotype is classed as medium-sized. DNA of the CDR3: TGTGCCAGCAGCTATAACAGGGACTCCTACGAGCAGTACTTC. This encodes CASSYNRDSYEQYF. The rearrangement links TRBV7-6 to TRBJ2-7, with D possibly TRBD1 on 6 matching bases. The CDR3 totals 14 residues. The ends were cut back, 4 bases at V and 0 bases at J, with 10 bases in the middle. The germline V gene encodes CDR1 SGHVS and CDR2 FNYEAQ. The full variable domain, in which reference TRBV7-6 and TRBJ2-7 provide the parts outside the CDR3, is GAGVSQSPRYKVTKRGQDVALRCDPISGHVSLYWYRQALGQGPEFLTYFNYEAQQDKSGLPNDRFSAERPEGSISTLTIQRTEQRDSAMYRCASSYNRDSYEQYFGPGTRLTVT.

V gene TRBV7-9 combines with J gene TRBJ1-5, with TRBD1 as a possible D gene (5 bases). Germline lookup yields CDR1 SEHNR and CDR2 FQNEAQ (reference sequence). The ends were cut back, 11 bases at V and 4 bases at J, with 12 bases in the middle. The CDR3 is made up of 12 amino acids. CDR3 coding DNA: TGTGCCGGGGCCCAGGGAAATCAGCCCCAGCATTTT. Protein product: CAGAQGNQPQHF.

V usage is TRBV10-3 and J usage is TRBJ2-3; D is ambiguous. CDR3 length equals 15 residues. CDR1 is ENHRY, CDR2 SYGVKD, per germline. Trimming removed 0 bases from V and 6 bases from J, with 13 bases in between. CDR3 sequence: CAISESASYADTQYF. In DNA form, the CDR3 reads TGTGCCATCAGTGAGTCGGCTAGTTACGCGGATACGCAGTATTTT.

As to this clonotype: Given the absence of the conserved phenylalanine or tryptophan at the CDR3 end, a read error is likely. The DNA is omitted, as the CDR3 cannot be located on it reliably, and the CDR3 follows TCRdb's listing. The chain combines TRBV7-2 with TRBJ2-5; TRBD2, as called in the table, went unchecked against the DNA. The CDR3 numbers 15 amino acids, ends counted. The V gene's germline CDR1 is SGHTA and CDR2 FQGNSA. The CDR3 sequence is CASSPTRAYEQYFGS.

There are many counts of this clonotype. A much larger clone is a single base away; this may be a read error. This sequence joins TRBV28 and TRBJ2-7; D tentatively reads TRBD1 or TRBD2 (6 bases each). CDR3 size: 16 residues. Germline V CDR1 and CDR2: MDHEN, SYDVKM. Trimming took 2 bases from V and 7 from J, leaving 21 bases between them. CDR3 residues: CASSLPGGTLYNEQYF. As DNA, the CDR3 is TGTGCCAGCAGTTTACCAGGCGGGACACTCTACAATGAGCAGTACTTC.

The chain has TRBV7-8 and TRBJ1-2, with D maybe TRBD1 (6 bases). CDR1 and CDR2 (germline): SGHVS, FQNEAQ. This CDR3 is built from 12 residues. Trimming removed 3 bases from V and 6 bases from J, with 8 bases in between. The CDR3 sequence is CASSFWTDGYTF. CDR3 sequence (DNA): TGTGCCAGCAGCTTTTGGACAGATGGCTACACCTTC.

This chain connects TRBV28 to TRBJ2-7; tentatively, D is TRBD1 (6 bases). V lost 4 bases and J 3 bases, leaving 10 bases between the germline ends. There are 13 residues in the CDR3. CDR1 MDHEN and CDR2 SYDVKM come from the germline V gene. The CDR3 loop reads CASSSGHHYEQYF. The DNA for the CDR3 is TGTGCCAGCAGTTCGGGACACCACTACGAGCAGTACTTC.

The chain couples TRBV6-5 to TRBJ2-3; D remains ambiguous. V gave up 5 bases and J gave up 4 bases, with 10 bases separating them. Germline CDR1 reads MNHEY; CDR2 reads SVGAGI. There are 13 residues in the CDR3. The CDR3 DNA sequence: TGTGCCAGCAGTGATCGGAGTTCAGATACGCAGTATTTT. This translates into CASSDRSSDTQYF.

V and J are TRBV28 and TRBJ2-1; D not certain. The DNA end lines up better with TRBJ2-3; the J call may be wrong. The CDR3 runs 12 residues. The V gene's germline CDR1 is MDHEN and CDR2 SYDVKM. The CDR3 region has the DNA TGTGCCAGCAGCCCACCCGTGGATACGCAGTATTTT. The encoded protein is CASSPPVDTQYF.